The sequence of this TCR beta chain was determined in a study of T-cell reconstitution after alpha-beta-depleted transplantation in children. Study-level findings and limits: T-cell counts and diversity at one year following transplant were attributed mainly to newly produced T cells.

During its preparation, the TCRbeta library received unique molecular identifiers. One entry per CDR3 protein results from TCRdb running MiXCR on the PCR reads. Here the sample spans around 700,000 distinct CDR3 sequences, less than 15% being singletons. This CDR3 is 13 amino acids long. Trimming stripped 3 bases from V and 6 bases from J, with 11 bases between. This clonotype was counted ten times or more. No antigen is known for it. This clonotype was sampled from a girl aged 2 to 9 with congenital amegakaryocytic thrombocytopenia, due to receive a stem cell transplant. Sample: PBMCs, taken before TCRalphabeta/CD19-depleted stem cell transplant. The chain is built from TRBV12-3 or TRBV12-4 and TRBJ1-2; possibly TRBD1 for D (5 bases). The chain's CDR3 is CASSLGGVDGYTF. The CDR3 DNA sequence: TGTGCCAGCAGTTTGGGAGGGGTGGATGGCTACACCTTC.